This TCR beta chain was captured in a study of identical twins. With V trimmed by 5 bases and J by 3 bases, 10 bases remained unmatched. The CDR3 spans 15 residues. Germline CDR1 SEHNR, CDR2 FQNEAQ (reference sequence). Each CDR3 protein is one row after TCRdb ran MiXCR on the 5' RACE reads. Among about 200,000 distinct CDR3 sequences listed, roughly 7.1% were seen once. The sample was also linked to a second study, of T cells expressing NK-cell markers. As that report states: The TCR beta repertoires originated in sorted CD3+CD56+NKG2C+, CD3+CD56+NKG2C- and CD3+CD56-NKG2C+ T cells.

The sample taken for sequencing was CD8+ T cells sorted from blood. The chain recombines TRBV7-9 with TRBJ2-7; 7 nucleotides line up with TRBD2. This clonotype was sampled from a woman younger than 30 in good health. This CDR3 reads CASSRPGGSIYEQYF. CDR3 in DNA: TGTGCCAGCAGCCGCCCGGGCGGGAGCATCTACGAGCAGTACTTC.